Listed here is a single TCR beta chain. Its specificity is unknown. Profiling relied on immunoSEQ multiplex PCR, and the TCRdb table lists in-frame clones only, not all of them. The repertoire holds about 120,000 clones, around 90% seen once, with about 10% in the top ten. These data originate in a study of T cell responses to AZD1222 COVID-19 vaccine. At the level of the study: Analyses pooled second doses at about 4 or about 12 weeks. Regarding the study as a whole: Clonal diversity may have been underestimated, and the donors were mostly white British, with more females than males.

There are 13 residues in the CDR3. The V end was cut by 3 bases, the J end by 6 bases, with 11 bases between. Germline values: CDR1 MNHNY, CDR2 SVGAGI (reference sequence). The receptor was derived from an adult in good health. The material sequenced was peripheral blood, taken on day 0 of AZD1222 vaccination. The rearrangement joins TRBV6-6 to TRBJ1-2; D gene uncertain. In DNA form, the CDR3 reads TGTGCCAGCAGTTATTCAACTATTGATGGCTACACCTTC. Amino acid sequence: CASSYSTIDGYTF.